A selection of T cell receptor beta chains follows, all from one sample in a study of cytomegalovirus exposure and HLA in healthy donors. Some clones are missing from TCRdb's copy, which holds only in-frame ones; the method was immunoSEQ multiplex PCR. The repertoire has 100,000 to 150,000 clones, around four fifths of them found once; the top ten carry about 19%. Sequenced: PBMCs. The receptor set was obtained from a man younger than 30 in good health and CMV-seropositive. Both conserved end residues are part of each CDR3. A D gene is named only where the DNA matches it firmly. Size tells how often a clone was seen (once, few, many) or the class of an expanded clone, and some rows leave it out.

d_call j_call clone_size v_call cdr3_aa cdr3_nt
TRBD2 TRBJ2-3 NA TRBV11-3 CASSFSGGPGTDTQYF TGTGCCAGCAGTTTTAGCGGGGGACCGGGCACAGATACGCAGTATTTT
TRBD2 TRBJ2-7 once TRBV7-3 CASRPQRKRGSPYEQYF TGTGCCAGCAGGCCCCAGAGGAAGCGGGGGTCTCCCTACGAGCAGTACTTC
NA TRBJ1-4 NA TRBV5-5 CASSPLGPNEKLFF TGTGCCAGCAGCCCCCTGGGCCCTAATGAAAAACTGTTTTTT
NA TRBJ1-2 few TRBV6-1 CASIRTVGVLDGYTF TGTGCCAGCATTCGGACAGTGGGGGTCCTGGATGGCTACACCTTC
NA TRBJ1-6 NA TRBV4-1 CASSQDHRGFLSYNSPLHF TGCGCCAGCAGCCAAGATCATCGGGGTTTTCTGTCCTATAATTCACCCCTCCACTTT
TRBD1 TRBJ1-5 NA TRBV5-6 CASSQFRGGTEYSNQPQHF TGTGCCAGCAGCCAATTCAGGGGTGGGACAGAGTATAGCAATCAGCCCCAGCATTTT
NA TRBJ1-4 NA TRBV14 CASSRGGPEKLFF TGTGCCAGCAGCCGGGGGGGACCAGAAAAACTGTTTTTT
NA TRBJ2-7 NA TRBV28 CASRTGGYYEQYF TGTGCCAGCAGGACAGGCGGATACTACGAGCAGTACTTC
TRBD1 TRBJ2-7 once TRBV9 CASSVGQGANEQYF TGTGCCAGCAGCGTAGGACAGGGGGCAAACGAGCAGTACTTC
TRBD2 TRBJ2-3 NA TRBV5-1 CASSWLLAGGDTQYF TGCGCCAGCAGCTGGTTACTAGCGGGTGGCGATACGCAGTATTTT
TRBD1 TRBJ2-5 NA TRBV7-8 CASSLGTAQETQYF TGTGCCAGCAGCCTCGGGACAGCTCAAGAGACCCAGTACTTC
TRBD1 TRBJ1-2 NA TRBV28 CASSRSGTGDGYTF TGTGCCAGCAGCCGATCGGGGACAGGGGATGGCTACACCTTC
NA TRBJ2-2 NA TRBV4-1 CASSQEGLPGTGELFF TGCGCCAGCAGCCAAGAGGGCTTGCCGGGGACCGGGGAGCTGTTTTTT
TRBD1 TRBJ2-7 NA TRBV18 CASSLGQSSSYEQYF TGTGCCAGCTCACTGGGACAGTCCAGCTCCTACGAGCAGTACTTC
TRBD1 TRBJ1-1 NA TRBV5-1 CASSANTGGTEAFF TGCGCCAGCAGCGCCAATACAGGGGGCACTGAAGCTTTCTTT
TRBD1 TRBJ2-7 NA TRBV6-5 CASSYRAGGYEQYF TGTGCCAGCAGTTACAGGGCAGGGGGCTACGAGCAGTACTTC
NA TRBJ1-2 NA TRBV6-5 CASSYDLKGGNYGYTF TGTGCCAGCAGTTACGACCTAAAAGGAGGGAACTATGGCTACACCTTC
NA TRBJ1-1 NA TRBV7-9 CASSPNRQDPEAFF TGTGCCAGCAGCCCGAACCGACAGGATCCTGAAGCTTTCTTT
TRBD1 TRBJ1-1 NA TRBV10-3 CAISPGQGVIRNSEAFF TGTGCCATCAGCCCGGGACAGGGGGTAATTCGGAACTCTGAAGCTTTCTTT
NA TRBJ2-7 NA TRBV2 CASSGDSHEQYF TGTGCCAGCAGTGGGGACTCCCACGAGCAGTACTTC
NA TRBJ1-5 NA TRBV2 CASSGPEEYQPQHF TGTGCCAGCAGTGGGCCGGAGGAGTATCAGCCCCAGCATTTT
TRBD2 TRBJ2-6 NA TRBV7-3 CASSLLSGAPRSGANVLTF TGTGCCAGCAGCTTATTAAGCGGGGCCCCCCGCTCTGGGGCCAACGTCCTGACTTTC
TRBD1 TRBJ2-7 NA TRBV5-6 CASSKGQEQYF TGTGCCAGCAGCAAGGGACAGGAGCAGTACTTC
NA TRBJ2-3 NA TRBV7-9 CASSLTDTQYF TGTGCCAGCAGCCTCACAGATACGCAGTATTTT
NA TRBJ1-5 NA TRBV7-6 CASSFRLRLSSNQPQHF TGTGCCAGCAGCTTTCGTTTGAGGTTATCCAGCAATCAGCCCCAGCATTTT
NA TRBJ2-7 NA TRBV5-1 CASSTRRRDRPPYEQYF TGCGCCAGCAGCACCCGACGTCGTGACAGGCCCCCCTACGAGCAGTACTTC
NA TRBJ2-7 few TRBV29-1 CSVEDPPQYYEQYF TGCAGCGTTGAAGATCCCCCCCAGTACTACGAGCAGTACTTC
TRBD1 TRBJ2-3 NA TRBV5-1 CASSLWQGATDTQYF TGCGCCAGCAGCCTTTGGCAGGGGGCCACAGATACGCAGTATTTT
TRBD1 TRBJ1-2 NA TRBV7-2 CASSLDLVARTGDGYTF TGTGCCAGCAGCTTAGATTTGGTGGCCCGGACAGGTGATGGCTACACCTTC
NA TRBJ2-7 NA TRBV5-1 CASSQGYEQYF TGCGCCAGCAGCCAGGGGTACGAGCAGTACTTC
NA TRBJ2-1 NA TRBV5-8 CASSLGPLYNEQFF TGTGCCAGCAGCTTGGGTCCTCTCTACAATGAGCAGTTCTTC
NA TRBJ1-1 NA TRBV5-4 CASSPPGVSEAFF TGTGCCAGCAGCCCTCCAGGGGTCTCTGAAGCTTTCTTT
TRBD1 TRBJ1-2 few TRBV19 CASSGQGYGYTF TGTGCCAGTAGTGGACAGGGCTATGGCTACACCTTC
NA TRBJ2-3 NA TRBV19 CASSVQPGDTQYF TGTGCCAGTAGTGTACAGCCTGGAGATACGCAGTATTTT
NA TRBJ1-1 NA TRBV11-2 CASSLGLLGNTEAFF TGTGCCAGCAGCTTAGGGCTTCTAGGGAACACTGAAGCTTTCTTT
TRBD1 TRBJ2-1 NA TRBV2 CASRTGTGFDEQFF TGTGCCAGCAGGACCGGGACAGGGTTCGATGAGCAGTTCTTC
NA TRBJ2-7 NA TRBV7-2 CASRLGATYEQYF TGTGCCAGCAGATTAGGGGCCACCTACGAGCAGTACTTC
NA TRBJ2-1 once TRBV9 CASSLGLEQFF TGTGCCAGCAGCTTAGGCCTAGAGCAGTTCTTC
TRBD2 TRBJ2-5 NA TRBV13 CASSLGSGGLIQETQYF TGTGCCAGCAGCTTAGGTAGCGGGGGCCTTATCCAAGAGACCCAGTACTTC
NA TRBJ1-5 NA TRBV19 CASSMWGDWGQPQHF TGTGCCAGTAGTATGTGGGGGGACTGGGGTCAGCCCCAGCATTTT
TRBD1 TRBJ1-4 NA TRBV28 CASRRGQGEKLFF TGTGCCAGCAGGCGGGGACAGGGTGAAAAACTGTTTTTT
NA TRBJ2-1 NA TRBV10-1 CASSDVGLTYNEQFF TGCGCCAGCAGTGATGTGGGGCTAACCTACAATGAGCAGTTCTTC
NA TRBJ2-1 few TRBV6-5 CASSTEGEQFF TGTGCCAGCAGTACGGAGGGTGAGCAGTTCTTC
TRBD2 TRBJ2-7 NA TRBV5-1 CASRDAIGAGVSYEQYF TGCGCCAGCCGCGATGCGATTGGAGCGGGGGTCTCCTACGAGCAGTACTTC
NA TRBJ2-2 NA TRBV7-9 CASSPTGELFF TGTGCCAGCAGCCCGACCGGGGAGCTGTTTTTT
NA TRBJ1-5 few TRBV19 CASSPPISNQPQHF TGTGCCAGTAGTCCACCTATCAGCAATCAGCCCCAGCATTTT
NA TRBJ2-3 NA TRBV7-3 CASSLSGSDTQYF TGTGCCAGCAGCTTAAGCGGGTCGGATACGCAGTATTTT
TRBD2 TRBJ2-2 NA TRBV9 CASSVGLAGSTGELFF TGTGCCAGCAGCGTAGGACTAGCGGGGTCCACCGGGGAGCTGTTTTTT
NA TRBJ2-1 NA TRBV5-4 CASSLGGGSLVLNEQFF TGTGCCAGCAGCTTGGGTGGGGGCAGTCTTGTACTTAATGAGCAGTTCTTC
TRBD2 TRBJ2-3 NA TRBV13 CAGSSRVAGLDTDTQYF TGTGCCGGCAGCTCAAGGGTAGCGGGGCTCGACACAGATACGCAGTATTTT